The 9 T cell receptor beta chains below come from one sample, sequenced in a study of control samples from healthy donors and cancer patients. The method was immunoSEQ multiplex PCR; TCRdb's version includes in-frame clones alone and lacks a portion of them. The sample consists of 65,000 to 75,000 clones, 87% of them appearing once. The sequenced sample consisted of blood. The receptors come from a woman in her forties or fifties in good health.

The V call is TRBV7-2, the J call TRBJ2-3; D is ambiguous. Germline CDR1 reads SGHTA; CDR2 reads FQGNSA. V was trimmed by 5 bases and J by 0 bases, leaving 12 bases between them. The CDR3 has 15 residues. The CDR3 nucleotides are TGTGCCAGCAGCCGTTACCAAGGAAGCACAGATACGCAGTATTTT. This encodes CASSRYQGSTDTQYF. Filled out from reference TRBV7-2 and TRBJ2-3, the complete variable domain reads GAGVSQSPSNKVTEKGKDVELRCDPISGHTALYWYRQSLGQGLEFLIYFQGNSAPDKSGLPSDRFSAERTGGSVSTLTIQRTQQEDSAVYLCASSRYQGSTDTQYFGPGTRLTVL.

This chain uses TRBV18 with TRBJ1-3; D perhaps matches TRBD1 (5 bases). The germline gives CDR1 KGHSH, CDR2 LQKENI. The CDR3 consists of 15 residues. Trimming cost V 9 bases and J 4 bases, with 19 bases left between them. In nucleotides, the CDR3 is TGTGCCAGTTCCAGGGATAAGGGATCCGGAAACACCATATATTTT. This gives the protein CASSRDKGSGNTIYF. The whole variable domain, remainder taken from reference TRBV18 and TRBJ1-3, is NAGVMQNPRHLVRRRGQEARLRCSPMKGHSHVYWYRQLPEEGLKFMVYLQKENIIDESGMPKERFSAEFPKEGPSILRIQQVVRGDSAAYFCASSRDKGSGNTIYFGEGSWLTVV.

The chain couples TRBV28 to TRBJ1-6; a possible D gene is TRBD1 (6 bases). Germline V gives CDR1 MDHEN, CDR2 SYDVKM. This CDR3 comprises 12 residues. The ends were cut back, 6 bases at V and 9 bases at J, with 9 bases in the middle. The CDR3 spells CASRGAGSPLHF. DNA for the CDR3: TGTGCCAGCAGGGGGGCGGGTTCACCCCTCCACTTT.

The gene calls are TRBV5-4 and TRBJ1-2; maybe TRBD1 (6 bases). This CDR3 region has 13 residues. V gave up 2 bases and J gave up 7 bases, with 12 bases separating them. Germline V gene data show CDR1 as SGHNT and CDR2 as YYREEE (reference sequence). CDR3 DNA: TGTGCCAGCAGCTTATCTCAGGGGCTTGGCTACACCTTC. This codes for CASSLSQGLGYTF.

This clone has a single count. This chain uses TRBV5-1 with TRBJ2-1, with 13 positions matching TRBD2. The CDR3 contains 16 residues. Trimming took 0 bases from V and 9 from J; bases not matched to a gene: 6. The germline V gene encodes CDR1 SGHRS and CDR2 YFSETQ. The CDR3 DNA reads TGCGCCAGCAGCTTGGGACTAGCGGGAGGTTACGGTGAGCAGTTCTTC. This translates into CASSLGLAGGYGEQFF.

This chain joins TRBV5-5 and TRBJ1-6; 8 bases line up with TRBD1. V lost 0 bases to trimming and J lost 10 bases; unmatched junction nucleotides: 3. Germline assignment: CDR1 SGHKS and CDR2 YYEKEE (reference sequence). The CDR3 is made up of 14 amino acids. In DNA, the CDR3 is TGTGCCAGCAGCTTGGGGACAGGGAACTCACCCCTCCACTTT. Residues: CASSLGTGNSPLHF. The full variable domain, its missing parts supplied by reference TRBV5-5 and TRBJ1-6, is DAGVTQSPTHLIKTRGQQVTLRCSPISGHKSVSWYQQVLGQGPQFIFQYYEKEERGRGNFPDRFSARQFPNYSSELNVNALLLGDSALYLCASSLGTGNSPLHFGNGTRLTVT.

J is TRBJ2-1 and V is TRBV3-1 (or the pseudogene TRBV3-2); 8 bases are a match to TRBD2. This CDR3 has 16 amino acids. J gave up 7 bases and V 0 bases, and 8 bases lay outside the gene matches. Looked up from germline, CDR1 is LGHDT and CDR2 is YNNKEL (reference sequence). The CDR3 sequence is CASSQDIVQRGNEQFF. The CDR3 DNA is TGTGCCAGCAGCCAAGATATTGTACAGCGGGGGAATGAGCAGTTCTTC.

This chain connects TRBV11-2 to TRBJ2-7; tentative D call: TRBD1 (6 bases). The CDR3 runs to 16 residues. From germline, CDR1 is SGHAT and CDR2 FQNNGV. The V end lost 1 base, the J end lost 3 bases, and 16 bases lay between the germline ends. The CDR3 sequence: CASSLGAGTYLYEQYF. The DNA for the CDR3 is TGTGCCAGCAGCTTAGGAGCCGGGACATATCTCTACGAGCAGTACTTC.

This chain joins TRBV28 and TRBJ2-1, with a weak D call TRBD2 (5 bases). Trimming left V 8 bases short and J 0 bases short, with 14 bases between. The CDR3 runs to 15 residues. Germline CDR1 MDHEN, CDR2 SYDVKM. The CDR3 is CASPPPGSSYNEQFF. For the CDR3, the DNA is TGTGCCAGCCCACCCCCGGGGAGCTCCTACAATGAGCAGTTCTTC.